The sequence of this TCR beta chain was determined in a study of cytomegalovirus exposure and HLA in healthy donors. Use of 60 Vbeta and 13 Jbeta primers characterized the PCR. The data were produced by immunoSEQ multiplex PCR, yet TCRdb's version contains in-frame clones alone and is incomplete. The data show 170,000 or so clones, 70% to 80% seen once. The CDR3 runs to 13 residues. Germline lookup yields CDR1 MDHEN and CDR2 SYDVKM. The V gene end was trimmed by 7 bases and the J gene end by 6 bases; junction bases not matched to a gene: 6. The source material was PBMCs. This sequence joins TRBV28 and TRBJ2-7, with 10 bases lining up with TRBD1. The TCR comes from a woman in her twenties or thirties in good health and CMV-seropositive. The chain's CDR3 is CASIPGQGREQYF. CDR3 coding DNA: TGTGCCAGCATTCCGGGACAGGGGCGCGAGCAGTACTTC.